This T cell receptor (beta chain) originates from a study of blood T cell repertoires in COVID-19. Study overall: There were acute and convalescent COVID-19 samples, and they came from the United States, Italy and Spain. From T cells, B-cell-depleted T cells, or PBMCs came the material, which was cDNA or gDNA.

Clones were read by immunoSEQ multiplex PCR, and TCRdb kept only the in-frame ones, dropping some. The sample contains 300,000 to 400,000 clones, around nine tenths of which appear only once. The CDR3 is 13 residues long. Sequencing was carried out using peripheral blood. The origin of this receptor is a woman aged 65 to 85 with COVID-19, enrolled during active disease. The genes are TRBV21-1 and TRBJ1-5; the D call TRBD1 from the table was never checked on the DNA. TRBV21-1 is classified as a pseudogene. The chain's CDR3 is CASSPGGNQPQHF. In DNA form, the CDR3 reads TGTGCCAGCAGCCCAGGGGGGAATCAGCCCCAGCATTTT.